The clone carrying this T cell receptor beta chain appeared a few times. The data stem from a study of CD8 T cells in ankylosing spondylitis. The CDR3 totals 14 residues. Trimming cost V 3 bases and J 0 bases, with 7 bases left between them. CDR1 is MDHEN and CDR2 is SYDVKM in the germline V gene. TCRdb re-analysed the 5' RACE reads in MiXCR, keeping a single row per CDR3 protein. The table records about 150,000 distinct CDR3 sequences, around 43% of them present only once. V is TRBV28 and J is TRBJ2-3; no firm D call. Material: synovial fluid, either unsorted or a sorted T cell fraction (not recorded which). The clonotype comes from a male donor with ankylosing spondylitis. This CDR3 reads CASSLWRSTDTQYF. The CDR3, as DNA: TGTGCCAGCAGTTTGTGGCGGAGCACAGATACGCAGTATTTT.